This T cell receptor (beta chain) was identified in a study of response to subunit inactivated influenza vaccine. Germline V gene lookup returns CDR1 DFQATT and CDR2 SNEGSKA (reference sequence). CDR3 length equals 12 residues. The V segment lost 6 bases and the J segment 6 bases; nucleotides outside the gene matches: 8. Only a few counts were recorded for this clonotype. TCRdb fed the RT-PCR reads into MiXCR, producing one record per CDR3 protein. The sample yields about 610,000 distinct CDR3 sequences, 14% seen once. This receptor was obtained from a man between 45 and 60 years old who received an inactivated influenza vaccine. This rearrangement joins TRBV20-1 to TRBJ2-7; TRBD1 agrees at 7 bases. This specimen consisted of PBMCs from blood, obtained 11 to 12 days after vaccination. This CDR3 reads CSARTGLVEQYF. The CDR3 nucleotides read TGCAGTGCGCGGACAGGTCTCGTCGAGCAGTACTTC.